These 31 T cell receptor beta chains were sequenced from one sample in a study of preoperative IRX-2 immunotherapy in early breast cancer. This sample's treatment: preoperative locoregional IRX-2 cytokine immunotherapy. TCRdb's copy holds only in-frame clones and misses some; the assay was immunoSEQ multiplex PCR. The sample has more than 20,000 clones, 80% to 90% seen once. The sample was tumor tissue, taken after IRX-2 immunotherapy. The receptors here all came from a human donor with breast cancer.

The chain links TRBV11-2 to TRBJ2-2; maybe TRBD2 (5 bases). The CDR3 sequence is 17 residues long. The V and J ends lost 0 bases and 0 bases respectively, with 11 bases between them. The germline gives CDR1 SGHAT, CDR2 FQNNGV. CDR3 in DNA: TGTGCCAGCAGCTTAGATCTTAGTAGCGCGAACACCGGGGAGCTGTTTTTT. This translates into CASSLDLSSANTGELFF.

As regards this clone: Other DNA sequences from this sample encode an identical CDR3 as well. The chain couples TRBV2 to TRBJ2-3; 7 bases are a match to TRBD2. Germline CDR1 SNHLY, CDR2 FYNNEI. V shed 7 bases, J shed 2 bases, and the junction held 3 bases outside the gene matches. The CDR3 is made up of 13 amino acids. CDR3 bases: TGTGCCAGCAACGGGGACTACACAGATACGCAGTATTTT. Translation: CASNGDYTDTQYF.

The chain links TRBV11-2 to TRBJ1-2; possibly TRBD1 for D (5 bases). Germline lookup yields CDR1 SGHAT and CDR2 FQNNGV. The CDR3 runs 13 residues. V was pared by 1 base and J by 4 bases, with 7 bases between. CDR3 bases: TGTGCCAGCAGCTTAGGTGGGGGCTATGGCTACACCTTC. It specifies CASSLGGGYGYTF.

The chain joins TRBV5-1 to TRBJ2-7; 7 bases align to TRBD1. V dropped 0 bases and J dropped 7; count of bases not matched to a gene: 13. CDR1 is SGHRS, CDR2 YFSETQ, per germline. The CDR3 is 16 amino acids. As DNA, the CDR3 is TGCGCCAGCAGCTTGGGAGGTGCGACAGGGTTTTGGGAGCAGTACTTC. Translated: CASSLGGATGFWEQYF.

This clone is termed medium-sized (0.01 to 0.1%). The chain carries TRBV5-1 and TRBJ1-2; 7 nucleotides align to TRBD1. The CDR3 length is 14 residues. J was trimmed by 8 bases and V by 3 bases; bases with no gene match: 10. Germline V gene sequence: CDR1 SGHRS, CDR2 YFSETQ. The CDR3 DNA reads TGCGCCAGCAGCTCTGAGACAGGGTCGGAAGGCTACACCTTC. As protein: CASSSETGSEGYTF. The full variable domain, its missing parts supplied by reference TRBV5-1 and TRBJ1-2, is KAGVTQTPRYLIKTRGQQVTLSCSPISGHRSVSWYQQTPGQGLQFLFEYFSETQRNKGNFPGRFSGRQFSNSRSEMNVSTLELGDSALYLCASSSETGSEGYTFGSGTRLTVV.

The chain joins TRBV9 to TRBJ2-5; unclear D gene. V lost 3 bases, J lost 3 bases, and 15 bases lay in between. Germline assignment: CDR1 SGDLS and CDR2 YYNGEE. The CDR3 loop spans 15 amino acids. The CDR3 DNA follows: TGTGCCAGCAGCGCCCGCTGGGCGACGGAAGAGACCCAGTACTTC. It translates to CASSARWATEETQYF.

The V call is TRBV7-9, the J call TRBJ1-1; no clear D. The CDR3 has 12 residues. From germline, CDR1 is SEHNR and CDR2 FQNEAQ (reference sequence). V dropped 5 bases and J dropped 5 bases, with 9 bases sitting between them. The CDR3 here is CASSTTRTEAFF. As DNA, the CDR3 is TGTGCCAGCAGCACTACAAGGACTGAAGCTTTCTTT.

CDR3 residues: CAAAGTPRGNSPLHF. CDR3 in DNA: TGTGCAGCGGCCGGGACTCCACGGGGAAATTCACCCCTCCACTTT. The chain joins TRBV30 to TRBJ1-6; possible D gene TRBD1, 5 bases. Germline V lookup: CDR1 GTSNPN, CDR2 SVGIG (reference sequence). The CDR3 length is 15 residues.

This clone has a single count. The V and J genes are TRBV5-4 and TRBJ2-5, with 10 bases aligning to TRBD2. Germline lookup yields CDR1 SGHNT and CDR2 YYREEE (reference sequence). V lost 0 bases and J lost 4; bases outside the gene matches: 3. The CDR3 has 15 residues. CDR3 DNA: TGTGCCAGCAGCTTGGCCGTAGCGGGGGGAGAGACCCAGTACTTC. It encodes CASSLAVAGGETQYF.

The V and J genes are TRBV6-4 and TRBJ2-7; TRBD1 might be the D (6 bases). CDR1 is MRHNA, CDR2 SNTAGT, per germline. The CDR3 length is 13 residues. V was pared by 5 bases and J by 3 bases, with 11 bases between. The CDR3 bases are TGTGCCAGCAGTCTAGGGGGAGTCTACGAGCAGTACGTC. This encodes CASSLGGVYEQYV.

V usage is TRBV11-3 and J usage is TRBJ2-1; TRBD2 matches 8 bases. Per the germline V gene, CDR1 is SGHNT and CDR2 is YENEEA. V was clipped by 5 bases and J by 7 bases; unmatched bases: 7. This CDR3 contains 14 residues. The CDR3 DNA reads TGTGCCAGCAGCCCAAGCGGGGGCTGGAATGAGCAGTTCTTC. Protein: CASSPSGGWNEQFF.

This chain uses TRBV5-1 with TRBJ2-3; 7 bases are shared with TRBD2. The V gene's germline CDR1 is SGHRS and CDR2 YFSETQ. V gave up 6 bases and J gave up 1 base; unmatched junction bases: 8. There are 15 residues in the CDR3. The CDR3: CASIYRRGGTDTQYF. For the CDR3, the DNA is TGCGCCAGCATTTATCGCCGGGGGGGCACAGATACGCAGTATTTT.

CDR3 residues: CASSVWGGGNNEQFF. The CDR3 nucleotides are TGTGCCAGCAGCGTGTGGGGCGGGGGGAACAATGAGCAGTTCTTC. This rearrangement joins TRBV9 to TRBJ2-1, with TRBD2 matching over 8 bases. Per germline, CDR1 SGDLS and CDR2 YYNGEE. V lost 2 bases, J lost 5 bases, and 6 bases stayed unmatched. The CDR3 is made up of 15 amino acids.

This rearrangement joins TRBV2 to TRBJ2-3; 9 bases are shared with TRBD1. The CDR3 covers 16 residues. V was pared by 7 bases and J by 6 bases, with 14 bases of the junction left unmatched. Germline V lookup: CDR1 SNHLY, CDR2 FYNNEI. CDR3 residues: CASKDRGVGAYDTQYF. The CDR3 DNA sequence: TGTGCCAGCAAAGACAGGGGGGTTGGGGCATACGATACGCAGTATTTT.

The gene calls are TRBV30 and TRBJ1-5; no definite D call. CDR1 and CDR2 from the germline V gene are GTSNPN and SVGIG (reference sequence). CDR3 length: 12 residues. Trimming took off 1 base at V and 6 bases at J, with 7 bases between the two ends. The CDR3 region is CAWSAPAQPQHF. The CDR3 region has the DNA TGTGCCTGGAGTGCGCCCGCTCAGCCCCAGCATTTT.

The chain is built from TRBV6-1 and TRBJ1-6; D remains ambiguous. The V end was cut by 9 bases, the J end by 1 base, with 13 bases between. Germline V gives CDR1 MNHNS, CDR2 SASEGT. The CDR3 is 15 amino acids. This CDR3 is CASLMAVSYNSPLHF. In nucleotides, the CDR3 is TGTGCCAGTCTGATGGCGGTGTCCTATAATTCACCCCTCCACTTT.

The DNA for the CDR3 is TGCAGCGTCGGACAGGGGCGTAATTCACCCCTCCACTTT. This codes for CSVGQGRNSPLHF. The chain has TRBV29-1 and TRBJ1-6; 9 bases are shared with TRBD1. CDR3 size: 13 residues. Trimming took 6 bases from V and 6 from J; bases not matched to a gene: 3. The germline V gene has CDR1 SQVTM and CDR2 ANQGSEA.

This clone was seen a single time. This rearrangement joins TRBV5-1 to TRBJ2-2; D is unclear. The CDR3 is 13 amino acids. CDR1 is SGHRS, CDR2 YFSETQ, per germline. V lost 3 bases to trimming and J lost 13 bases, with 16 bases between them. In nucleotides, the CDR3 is TGCGCCAGCAGCTCGTCCGGGCGCCCGGGGCTGTTTTTT. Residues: CASSSSGRPGLFF.

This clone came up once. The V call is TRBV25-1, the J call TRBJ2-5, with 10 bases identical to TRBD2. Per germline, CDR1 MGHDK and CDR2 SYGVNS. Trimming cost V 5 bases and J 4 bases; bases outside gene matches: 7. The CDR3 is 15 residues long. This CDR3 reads CASSWTSGGGETQYF. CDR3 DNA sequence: TGTGCCAGCAGTTGGACTAGCGGTGGGGGAGAGACCCAGTACTTC.

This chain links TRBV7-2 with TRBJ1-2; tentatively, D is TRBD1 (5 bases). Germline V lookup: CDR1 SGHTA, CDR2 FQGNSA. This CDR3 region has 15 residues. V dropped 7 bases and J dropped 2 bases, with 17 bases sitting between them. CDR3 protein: CASNPGQGLNYGYTF. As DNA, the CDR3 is TGTGCCAGCAACCCGGGGCAAGGACTAAACTATGGCTACACCTTC.

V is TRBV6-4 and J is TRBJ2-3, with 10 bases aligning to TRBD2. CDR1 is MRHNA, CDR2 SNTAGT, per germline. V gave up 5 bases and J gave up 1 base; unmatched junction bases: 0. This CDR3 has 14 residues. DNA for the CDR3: TGTGCCAGCAGTCTAGCGGGGGGCACAGATACGCAGTATTTT. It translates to CASSLAGGTDTQYF.

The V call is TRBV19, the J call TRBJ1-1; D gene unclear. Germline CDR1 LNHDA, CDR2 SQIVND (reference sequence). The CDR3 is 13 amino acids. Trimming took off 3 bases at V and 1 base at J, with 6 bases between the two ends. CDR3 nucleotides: TGTGCCAGTAGTATCACAGAGAACACTGAAGCTTTCTTT. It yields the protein CASSITENTEAFF.

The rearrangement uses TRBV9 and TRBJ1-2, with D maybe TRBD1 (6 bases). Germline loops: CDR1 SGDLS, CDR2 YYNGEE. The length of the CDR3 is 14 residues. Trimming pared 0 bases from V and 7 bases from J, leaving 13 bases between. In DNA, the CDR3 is TGTGCCAGCAGCGTAGAAGATGGGGGCGGTGGCTACACCTTC. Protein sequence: CASSVEDGGGGYTF. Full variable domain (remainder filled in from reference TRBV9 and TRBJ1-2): DSGVTQTPKHLITATGQRVTLRCSPRSGDLSVYWYQQSLDQGLQFLIQYYNGEERAKGNILERFSAQQFPDLHSELNLSSLELGDSALYFCASSVEDGGGGYTFGSGTRLTVV.

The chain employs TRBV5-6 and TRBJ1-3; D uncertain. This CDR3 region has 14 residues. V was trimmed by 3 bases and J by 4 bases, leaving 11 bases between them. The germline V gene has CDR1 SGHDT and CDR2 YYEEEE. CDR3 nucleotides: TGTGCCAGCAGCTCCCCCCTACCCGGAAACACCATATATTTT. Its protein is CASSSPLPGNTIYF.

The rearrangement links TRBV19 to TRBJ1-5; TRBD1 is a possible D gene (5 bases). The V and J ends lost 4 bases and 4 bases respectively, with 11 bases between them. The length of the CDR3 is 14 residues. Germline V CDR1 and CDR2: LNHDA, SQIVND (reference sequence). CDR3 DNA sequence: TGTGCCAGTAGTAGTATGGGGCTTAATCAGCCCCAGCATTTT. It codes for CASSSMGLNQPQHF.

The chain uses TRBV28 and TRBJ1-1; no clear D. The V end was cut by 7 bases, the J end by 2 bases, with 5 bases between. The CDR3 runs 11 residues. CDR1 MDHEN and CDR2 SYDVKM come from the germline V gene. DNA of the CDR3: TGTGCCAGCACACGAAACACTGAAGCTTTCTTT. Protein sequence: CASTRNTEAFF.

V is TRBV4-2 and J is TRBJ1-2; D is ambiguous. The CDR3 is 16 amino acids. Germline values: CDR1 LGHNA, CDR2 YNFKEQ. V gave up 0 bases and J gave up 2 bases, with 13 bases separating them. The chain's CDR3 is CASSQDNSGTNYGYTF. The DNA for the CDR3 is TGTGCCAGCAGCCAAGATAATAGCGGCACGAACTATGGCTACACCTTC.

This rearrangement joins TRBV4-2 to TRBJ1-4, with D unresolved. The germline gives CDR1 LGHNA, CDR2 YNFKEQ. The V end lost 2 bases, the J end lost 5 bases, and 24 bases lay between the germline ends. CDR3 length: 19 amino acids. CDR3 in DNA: TGTGCCAGCAGCCAATCCCCGACATCCAACACGCCGAGGAATGAAAAACTGTTTTTT. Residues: CASSQSPTSNTPRNEKLFF.

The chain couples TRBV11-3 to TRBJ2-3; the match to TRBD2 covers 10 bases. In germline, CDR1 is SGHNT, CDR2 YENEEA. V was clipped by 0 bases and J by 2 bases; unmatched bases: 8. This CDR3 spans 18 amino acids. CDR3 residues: CASSLDLSGGLVTDTQYF. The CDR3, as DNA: TGTGCCAGCAGCTTAGATCTTAGCGGGGGGCTCGTCACAGATACGCAGTATTTT.

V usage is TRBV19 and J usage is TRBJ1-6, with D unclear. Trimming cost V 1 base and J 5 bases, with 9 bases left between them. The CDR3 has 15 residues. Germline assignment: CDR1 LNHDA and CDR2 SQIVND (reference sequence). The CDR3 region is CASSIGVINNSPLHF. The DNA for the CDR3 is TGTGCCAGTAGTATAGGGGTAATTAATAATTCACCCCTCCACTTT.

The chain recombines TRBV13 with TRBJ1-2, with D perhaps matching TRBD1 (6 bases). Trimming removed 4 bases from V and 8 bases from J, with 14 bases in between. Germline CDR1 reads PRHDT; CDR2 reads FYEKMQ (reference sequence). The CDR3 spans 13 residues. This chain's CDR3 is CASSYQGRRGYTF. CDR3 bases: TGTGCCAGCAGCTATCAGGGGAGGCGGGGCTACACCTTC.